One and the same sample provided the 23 T cell receptor beta chains below, sequenced in a study of PD-1 blockade in classical Hodgkin lymphoma. Stated time point: cycle 4 day 1 (C4D1), after 6 weeks of nivolumab. Each patient's relapse followed autologous stem cell transplantation, and brentuximab vedotin exposure varied. Generated by immunoSEQ multiplex PCR, the TCRdb table keeps only in-frame clones and is missing some. The top ten hold 2.5% to 3.5% of the sample, which has about 44,000 clones, roughly two thirds seen once. The source was peripheral blood mononuclear cells (PBMCs), collected before the fourth cycle of nivolumab. These receptors came from a human donor with classical Hodgkin lymphoma.

The genes are TRBV5-1 and TRBJ1-1; 8 nucleotides line up with TRBD1. V lost 4 bases to trimming and J lost 5 bases; unmatched junction nucleotides: 10. CDR1 and CDR2 (germline): SGHRS, YFSETQ. The CDR3 runs 15 residues. CDR3 DNA sequence: TGCGCCAGCAGCGACCCGACAGGGGCCGGGACTGAAGCTTTCTTT. Translated, it gives CASSDPTGAGTEAFF.

This chain links TRBV30 with TRBJ1-2; 7 bases are shared with TRBD1. Germline loops: CDR1 GTSNPN, CDR2 SVGIG (reference sequence). V trimming: 0 bases; J trimming: 5 bases; junction bases outside the gene matches: 6. The CDR3 length is 14 residues. In DNA, the CDR3 is TGTGCCTGGAGTGTTAGGAGCAGGGGGTATGGCTACACCTTC. Its protein is CAWSVRSRGYGYTF.

A remark on this clone: Other DNA sequences in this sample translate to the same CDR3. The CDR3 is CASSVGTGGTDTQYF. The DNA for the CDR3 is TGTGCCAGCAGCGTAGGAACGGGTGGCACAGATACGCAGTATTTT. The rearrangement links TRBV9 to TRBJ2-3; D is ambiguous. Germline CDR1 and CDR2: SGDLS and YYNGEE. This CDR3 spans 15 amino acids. V lost 0 bases and J 1 base, leaving 9 bases between the germline ends. Full variable domain (outside the CDR3, taken from reference TRBV9 and TRBJ2-3): DSGVTQTPKHLITATGQRVTLRCSPRSGDLSVYWYQQSLDQGLQFLIQYYNGEERAKGNILERFSAQQFPDLHSELNLSSLELGDSALYFCASSVGTGGTDTQYFGPGTRLTVL.

The chain recombines TRBV14 with TRBJ2-1; D possibly corresponds to TRBD2 (6 bases). The CDR3 is made up of 15 amino acids. Per germline, CDR1 SGHDN and CDR2 FVKESK. V shed 2 bases and J shed 6 bases, with 14 bases lying between them. CDR3 DNA: TGTGCCAGCAGCCAAACCGGACTACACCGCAATGAGCAGTTCTTC. This codes for CASSQTGLHRNEQFF.

The chain recombines TRBV6-1 with TRBJ2-4; no clear D gene. Germline V lookup: CDR1 MNHNS, CDR2 SASEGT. CDR3 size: 15 residues. V lost 1 base, J lost 7 bases, and 14 bases lay in between. CDR3 bases: TGTGCCAGCAGTGAAGTTAAAGGGTTCAGGAACATTCAGTACTTC. Translated, it gives CASSEVKGFRNIQYF.

The rearrangement joins TRBV5-4 to TRBJ2-5; perhaps TRBD2 as D (6 bases). The ends were cut back, 3 bases at V and 2 bases at J, with 20 bases in the middle. The CDR3 covers 17 residues. Germline CDR1 SGHNT, CDR2 YYREEE (reference sequence). CDR3 sequence: CASSSPNWSSGQETQYF. The CDR3 nucleotides read TGTGCCAGCAGCTCCCCGAACTGGAGTAGCGGACAAGAGACCCAGTACTTC.

This chain's CDR3 is CAWSLGGLTGGYTF. The CDR3 nucleotides read TGTGCCTGGAGTTTGGGAGGGCTCACCGGAGGCTACACCTTC. V gene TRBV30 combines with J gene TRBJ1-2; D gene uncertain. Trimming removed 2 bases from V and 8 bases from J, with 18 bases in between. The CDR3 has 14 amino acids. Germline CDR1 reads GTSNPN; CDR2 reads SVGIG (reference sequence).

Worth noting for this clone: Other DNA sequences within the sample encode an identical CDR3. The genes are TRBV5-6 and TRBJ1-2; D is uncertain. Trimming removed 2 bases at V and 1 base at J, with 12 bases between. The CDR3 runs 15 residues. Germline V gene sequence: CDR1 SGHDT, CDR2 YYEEEE. CDR3 amino acids: CASSLVGPNNYGYTF. CDR3 DNA: TGTGCCAGCAGCTTAGTCGGACCGAATAACTATGGCTACACCTTC.

This chain connects TRBV28 to TRBJ1-1, with D perhaps TRBD1 (5 bases). Trimming removed 7 bases at V and 1 base at J, with 16 bases between. From germline, CDR1 is MDHEN and CDR2 SYDVKM. CDR3 length: 15 residues. The chain's CDR3 is CASTLLDRRNTEAFF. In DNA form, the CDR3 reads TGTGCCAGCACCCTCCTTGACAGACGGAACACTGAAGCTTTCTTT. Together with reference TRBV28 and TRBJ1-1, the CDR3 gives the full variable domain: DVKVTQSSRYLVKRTGEKVFLECVQDMDHENMFWYRQDPGLGLRLIYFSYDVKMKEKGDIPEGYSVSREKKERFSLILESASTNQTSMYLCASTLLDRRNTEAFFGQGTRLTVV.

V is TRBV4-3 and J is TRBJ2-3, with D uncertain. The CDR3 contains 15 residues. V was cut by 0 bases and J by 1 base, with 8 bases left in between. Germline CDR1 and CDR2: LGHNA and YSLEER. CDR3 protein: CASSQDGVRTDTQYF. The CDR3 nucleotides read TGCGCCAGCAGCCAAGATGGGGTCCGCACAGATACGCAGTATTTT.

The chain employs TRBV9 and TRBJ2-3, with 8 nucleotides matching TRBD2. Germline V lookup: CDR1 SGDLS, CDR2 YYNGEE. The CDR3 is made up of 16 amino acids. The ends lost 4 bases at V and 3 bases at J; junction bases unmatched: 10. CDR3 nucleotide sequence: TGTGCCAGCAGCCCCAGGACTAGCTTTTCGACAGATACGCAGTATTTT. Amino acid sequence: CASSPRTSFSTDTQYF.

This chain links TRBV9 with TRBJ1-6; 7 bases agree with TRBD1. The CDR3 extends over 18 amino acids. Trimming cost V 1 base and J 7 bases; bases outside gene matches: 14. The germline V gene has CDR1 SGDLS and CDR2 YYNGEE. The chain's CDR3 is CASSVSPGTVVSNSPLHF. The CDR3 bases are TGTGCCAGCAGCGTAAGTCCGGGGACAGTAGTTTCCAATTCACCCCTCCACTTT.

This chain uses TRBV7-7 with TRBJ2-2; D is undetermined. Trimming left V 5 bases short and J 6 bases short, with 13 bases between. The CDR3 consists of 14 residues. CDR1 is SSHAT and CDR2 is FNYEAQ in the germline V gene (reference sequence). The CDR3 loop is CASSGPLVSGELFF. The CDR3 nucleotides read TGTGCCAGCAGCGGACCCCTAGTATCCGGGGAGCTGTTTTTT.

This clone was seen only once. The rearrangement links TRBV7-2 to TRBJ2-5; TRBD1 agrees at 8 bases. CDR3 length: 14 residues. Trimming cost V 5 bases and J 5 bases; bases outside gene matches: 7. Germline V lookup: CDR1 SGHTA, CDR2 FQGNSA. The CDR3 is CASSRQGIGETQYF. In DNA form, the CDR3 reads TGTGCCAGCAGCCGACAGGGGATCGGGGAGACCCAGTACTTC.

V usage is TRBV11-2 and J usage is TRBJ1-1; maybe TRBD1 (5 bases). Between the trimmed V and J ends, which lost 1 base and 5 bases, there was a span of 14 bases. CDR3 length: 15 amino acids. Germline CDR1 SGHAT, CDR2 FQNNGV. CDR3 coding DNA: TGTGCCAGCAGCTTAGTAGCGGCAGGGTTGACTGAAGCTTTCTTT. This sequence encodes CASSLVAAGLTEAFF.

The genes are TRBV29-1 and TRBJ1-2; weak D call: TRBD1 (5 bases). This CDR3 has 15 residues. Germline CDR1 is SQVTM and CDR2 is ANQGSEA. V lost 3 bases, J lost 3 bases, and 17 bases lay in between. The CDR3 DNA follows: TGCAGCGTTGACACAGGTCAGGTGGGGGACTATGGCTACACCTTC. It translates to CSVDTGQVGDYGYTF.

The genes are TRBV19 and TRBJ1-2; 7 nucleotides agree with TRBD1. Trimming cost V 6 bases and J 0 bases; bases outside gene matches: 13. In germline, CDR1 is LNHDA, CDR2 SQIVND (reference sequence). The CDR3 runs 17 residues. The CDR3 loop is CASSQPGGAPANYGYTF. DNA for the CDR3: TGTGCCAGTAGCCAACCAGGGGGGGCCCCCGCTAACTATGGCTACACCTTC.

This chain links TRBV23-1 with TRBJ2-7, with D maybe TRBD1 (5 bases). TRBV23-1 qualifies as an ORF whose function is uncertain. The CDR3 length is 14 residues. V gave up 4 bases and J gave up 0 bases, with 10 bases separating them. The CDR3 nucleotides read TGCGCCAGCAGTCGCAGGGCAAGCTCCTACGAGCAGTACTTC. This codes for CASSRRASSYEQYF.

The chain links TRBV6-6 to TRBJ1-2; D might be TRBD1 (5 bases). The V gene lost 6 bases and the J gene lost 3 bases, with 11 bases spanning the gap. This CDR3 has 13 residues. Germline assignment: CDR1 MNHNY and CDR2 SVGAGI (reference sequence). As DNA, the CDR3 is TGTGCCAGCAGCCTTCAGGGAGACTATGGCTACACCTTC. It encodes CASSLQGDYGYTF.

The chain has TRBV19 and TRBJ1-5; weak D call: TRBD1 (5 bases). Between the trimmed V and J ends, which lost 10 bases and 2 bases, there was a span of 9 bases. The CDR3 spans 12 residues. The germline V gene encodes CDR1 LNHDA and CDR2 SQIVND (reference sequence). The CDR3 DNA is TGTGCCACAGCCAGGGGCAATCAGCCCCAGCATTTT. Its protein is CATARGNQPQHF.

CDR3 loop: CASSQGSGNKADTQYF. The CDR3 nucleotides are TGCGCCAGCAGCCAAGGGTCTGGGAATAAAGCAGATACGCAGTATTTT. The rearrangement links TRBV4-3 to TRBJ2-3, with D uncertain. The germline V and J ends were trimmed by 1 base and 4 bases, with 15 bases remaining between them. The CDR3 spans 16 residues. Per germline, CDR1 LGHNA and CDR2 YSLEER.

The rearrangement joins TRBV25-1 to TRBJ2-1; a weak D match, TRBD2 (6 bases). V lost 3 bases and J 2 bases, leaving 11 bases between the germline ends. This CDR3 is 15 amino acids long. Germline values: CDR1 MGHDK, CDR2 SYGVNS. The CDR3 nucleotides are TGTGCCAGCAGTGATAGGCGGGGCCCCTACAATGAGCAGTTCTTC. Translation gives CASSDRRGPYNEQFF.

This clone was observed a handful of times. The gene calls are TRBV4-1 and TRBJ1-6; 7 bases match TRBD1. Germline lookup yields CDR1 MGHRA and CDR2 YSYEKL. This CDR3 has 14 amino acids. Trimming removed 1 base from V and 9 bases from J; junction bases left unmatched: 3. The DNA for the CDR3 is TGCGCCAGCAGCCAAGCAGGGGGAGGTTCACCCCTCCACTTT. Its translation: CASSQAGGGSPLHF.